The source of this T cell receptor (beta chain) is a study of blood T cell repertoires in COVID-19. Overall study context: Sources were T cells, B-cell-depleted T cells, or PBMCs; the material itself was cDNA or gDNA.

TCRdb's copy holds only in-frame clones and misses some; the assay was immunoSEQ multiplex PCR. This sample yields some 260,000 clones, of which approximately 86% are seen a single time; nearly 5% belongs to the top ten. Sample: peripheral blood. The source is a woman older than 75 with active or convalescent COVID-19.

CDR3: CASSRFGAGDENGELFF. The CDR3 DNA reads TGCGCCAGCAGCCGATTCGGTGCAGGGGACGAAAACGGGGAGCTGTTTTTT. The chain links TRBV4-1 to TRBJ2-2, with D maybe TRBD1 (6 bases). Germline values: CDR1 MGHRA, CDR2 YSYEKL. The CDR3 is 17 amino acids. V was cut by 4 bases and J by 7 bases, with 22 bases left in between.